Listed here are 5 T cell receptor beta chains from one sample, sequenced in a study of cytomegalovirus exposure and HLA in healthy donors. PCR primers comprised 60 Vbeta and 13 Jbeta primers. Only in-frame clones appear in the TCRdb table, and some are missing; sequencing was by immunoSEQ multiplex PCR. The repertoire holds about 150,000 clones, with roughly 80% as singletons. Sequenced material: PBMCs. The receptors come from a human donor in good health.

This clone was detected a few times. Other DNA variants within this sample encode the same CDR3. J is TRBJ2-3 and V is TRBV12-5; the D is unclear. This CDR3 spans 13 amino acids. The germline V gene has CDR1 LGHNT and CDR2 FRNRAP. Trimming stripped 3 bases from V and 1 base from J, with 5 bases between. The CDR3 is CASGLSGTDTQYF. CDR3 sequence (DNA): TGTGCTAGTGGTTTATCCGGCACAGATACGCAGTATTTT.

The rearrangement links TRBV27 to TRBJ1-1; 7 bases map to TRBD1. V shed 5 bases and J 0 bases; nucleotides not matched to a gene: 6. The CDR3 contains 15 residues. Germline CDR1 is MNHEY and CDR2 is SMNVEV (reference sequence). The CDR3 nucleotides are TGTGCCAGCAGTCCACAGACAGGGCTGAACACTGAAGCTTTCTTT. It is translated as CASSPQTGLNTEAFF.

This clone came up a few times. The chain combines TRBV7-2 with TRBJ2-3; a weak D match, TRBD2 (6 bases). CDR1 is SGHTA and CDR2 is FQGNSA in the germline V gene. The CDR3 loop spans 14 amino acids. V dropped 5 bases and J dropped 2 bases, with 11 bases sitting between them. The CDR3 coding sequence is TGTGCCAGCAGCCCGGGACTCGTCACAGATACGCAGTATTTT. This codes for CASSPGLVTDTQYF.

J is TRBJ2-1 and V is TRBV30; D not resolved. Germline V lookup: CDR1 GTSNPN, CDR2 SVGIG (reference sequence). The CDR3 runs 13 residues. V lost 0 bases and J lost 13, with 16 bases in between. The CDR3, as DNA: TGTGCCTGGAGTGTAAACCGGGTAGAGCTACAGTTCTTC. Translated: CAWSVNRVELQFF. The complete variable domain, with remaining parts taken from reference TRBV30 and TRBJ2-1, reads SQTIHQWPATLVQPVGSPLSLECTVEGTSNPNLYWYRQAAGRGLQLLFYSVGIGQISSEVPQNLSASRPQDRQFILSSKKLLLSDSGFYLCAWSVNRVELQFFGPGTRLTVL.

The CDR3: CAISPGQGVGKEQPQHF. CDR3 sequence (DNA): TGTGCCATCAGTCCGGGACAGGGGGTTGGGAAGGAACAGCCCCAGCATTTT. This chain links TRBV10-3 with TRBJ1-5; 11 bases are a match to TRBD1. Germline trimming cut 5 bases from V and 7 bases from J; bases unmatched to any gene: 13. The CDR3 contains 17 residues. Germline CDR1 is ENHRY and CDR2 is SYGVKD.